The 16 T cell receptor beta chains below all came from one sample that was sequenced in a study of blood T cell repertoires in COVID-19. The assay was immunoSEQ multiplex PCR, and TCRdb's table has in-frame clones only and misses some. The repertoire holds approximately 170,000 clones, with 83% as singletons. The sample consisted of peripheral blood. The receptors were gathered from a woman over 75 with acute or convalescent COVID-19.

The V call is TRBV9, the J call TRBJ1-2; no clear D. Germline CDR1 and CDR2: SGDLS and YYNGEE. V was shortened by 4 bases and J by 0 bases, with 13 bases between the two germline ends. The length of the CDR3 is 15 residues. CDR3 loop: CASSPAGDTNYGYTF. CDR3 DNA sequence: TGTGCCAGCAGCCCGGCGGGAGATACTAACTATGGCTACACCTTC.

V and J are TRBV3-1 (or the pseudogene TRBV3-2) and TRBJ1-4, with D tentatively TRBD1 (5 bases). V lost 4 bases to trimming and J lost 0 bases, with 18 bases between them. CDR3 length: 18 amino acids. Germline CDR1 and CDR2: LGHDT and YNNKEL (reference sequence). The CDR3 reads CASSLLGGDPATNEKLFF. CDR3 bases: TGTGCCAGCAGCCTTCTGGGGGGGGACCCCGCAACTAATGAAAAACTGTTTTTT.

V and J are TRBV18 and TRBJ1-2, with 11 bases lining up with TRBD1. This CDR3 is 13 amino acids long. With V trimmed by 6 bases and J by 10 bases, 7 bases remained unmatched. CDR1 and CDR2 from the germline V gene are KGHSH and LQKENI. CDR3 sequence (DNA): TGTGCCAGCTCGGCGGGACAGGGGGATATCTACACCTTC. This gives the protein CASSAGQGDIYTF.

The chain couples TRBV6-1 to TRBJ1-2, with 7 bases matching TRBD1. This CDR3 has 15 residues. Germline V gene data show CDR1 as MNHNS and CDR2 as SASEGT. V was pared by 2 bases and J by 2 bases, with 5 bases of the junction left unmatched. The CDR3 DNA reads as TGTGCCAGCAGTGAAACGGGACAGCAGAACTATGGCTACACCTTC. This gives the protein CASSETGQQNYGYTF.

The rearrangement links TRBV6-4 to TRBJ2-7, with 9 nucleotides matching TRBD2. V lost 0 bases and J lost 6; bases outside the gene matches: 12. Germline assignment: CDR1 MRHNA and CDR2 SNTAGT. This CDR3 is 17 amino acids long. This CDR3 reads CASSDSRDASGDCEQYF. The CDR3 DNA reads as TGTGCCAGCAGTGACTCCCGGGATGCTAGCGGGGACTGCGAGCAGTACTTC.

The rearrangement joins TRBV9 to TRBJ2-3; the match to TRBD2 covers 11 bases. CDR3 length equals 19 residues. The germline V gene has CDR1 SGDLS and CDR2 YYNGEE. J gave up 5 bases and V 0 bases, and 14 bases lay outside the gene matches. The CDR3 region is CASSVEVRGPSGRIDTQYF. CDR3 bases: TGTGCCAGCAGCGTAGAGGTCAGGGGGCCTAGCGGGAGGATAGATACGCAGTATTTT.

V gene TRBV18 combines with J gene TRBJ2-1; TRBD2 agrees at 7 bases. Germline CDR1 KGHSH, CDR2 LQKENI. The CDR3 consists of 15 residues. Trimming at V came to 0 bases and at J to 4 bases, leaving 3 bases not matched to a gene. CDR3 sequence: CASSPPGGSYNEQFF. The CDR3, as DNA: TGTGCCAGCTCACCACCTGGCGGGAGTTACAATGAGCAGTTCTTC.

V and J are TRBV5-1 and TRBJ1-1; maybe TRBD1 (5 bases). Germline assignment: CDR1 SGHRS and CDR2 YFSETQ. The CDR3 is 14 residues long. V gave up 4 bases and J gave up 4 bases, with 14 bases separating them. The CDR3 nucleotides are TGCGCCAGCAGCCCCTTATTGGGGGGCACTGAAGCTTTCTTT. This encodes CASSPLLGGTEAFF.

V usage is TRBV7-9 and J usage is TRBJ1-2; tentative D call: TRBD1 (5 bases). This CDR3 contains 14 residues. V lost 5 bases, J lost 3 bases, and 13 bases lay in between. Germline V gene sequence: CDR1 SEHNR, CDR2 FQNEAQ (reference sequence). CDR3 sequence (DNA): TGTGCCAGCAGCAGGGGCGCCGGAGACTATGGCTACACCTTC. The encoded protein is CASSRGAGDYGYTF.

The chain uses TRBV10-3 and TRBJ1-1; D unresolved. The V gene lost 6 bases and the J gene lost 3 bases, with 14 bases spanning the gap. The length of the CDR3 is 14 residues. Germline values: CDR1 ENHRY, CDR2 SYGVKD. CDR3 amino acids: CAISPSGGYTEAFF. In DNA, the CDR3 is TGTGCCATCAGCCCCAGTGGAGGGTACACTGAAGCTTTCTTT.

The table lists this clone with a count of one. The chain is built from TRBV28 and TRBJ2-6; 8 bases agree with TRBD2. CDR1 and CDR2 (germline): MDHEN, SYDVKM. The CDR3 runs 17 residues. With 3 bases clipped from V and 0 bases from J, the junction kept 4 bases outside the gene matches. Here the CDR3 DNA reads TGTGCCAGCAGTTTTACGGGGGGGACCTCTGGGGCCAACGTCCTGACTTTC. Its translation is CASSFTGGTSGANVLTF. Combining the CDR3 with reference TRBV28 and TRBJ2-6 gives the whole variable domain DVKVTQSSRYLVKRTGEKVFLECVQDMDHENMFWYRQDPGLGLRLIYFSYDVKMKEKGDIPEGYSVSREKKERFSLILESASTNQTSMYLCASSFTGGTSGANVLTFGAGSRLTVL.

This CDR3 reads CASSPDRGGPYEQYF. The DNA for the CDR3 is TGTGCCAGCAGTCCGGACAGGGGGGGCCCCTACGAGCAGTACTTC. The chain joins TRBV27 to TRBJ2-7; 10 nucleotides match TRBD1. The CDR3 has 15 amino acids. V gave up 5 bases and J gave up 2 bases; unmatched junction bases: 6. Germline loops: CDR1 MNHEY, CDR2 SMNVEV (reference sequence).

The chain has TRBV16 and TRBJ2-1, with 7 bases fitting TRBD2. The trim removed 4 bases at V and 8 bases at J, leaving 5 bases unmatched. Germline values: CDR1 KGHSY, CDR2 FQNENV. The CDR3 runs to 13 residues. CDR3 protein: CASSLREKDEQFF. The CDR3 DNA reads TGTGCCAGCAGCCTGCGGGAGAAAGATGAGCAGTTCTTC.

The chain employs TRBV9 and TRBJ1-2, with TRBD1 as a possible D gene (6 bases). CDR1 is SGDLS, CDR2 YYNGEE, per germline. The CDR3 length is 17 residues. The V end lost 0 bases, the J end lost 4 bases, and 19 bases lay between the germline ends. The CDR3 nucleotides are TGTGCCAGCAGCGTAGGCGCCCGGGACACCAACAGCTATGGCTACACCTTC. It encodes CASSVGARDTNSYGYTF.

The gene calls are TRBV28 and TRBJ2-3; 12 nucleotides match TRBD2. CDR3 length: 19 residues. Per germline, CDR1 MDHEN and CDR2 SYDVKM. Trimming at V came to 8 bases and at J to 1 base, leaving 16 bases not matched to a gene. CDR3 region: CASQVVGLAGGGGTDTQYF. CDR3 sequence (DNA): TGTGCCAGCCAAGTTGTCGGGCTAGCGGGGGGGGGTGGCACAGATACGCAGTATTTT. Combining the CDR3 with reference TRBV28 and TRBJ2-3 gives the whole variable domain DVKVTQSSRYLVKRTGEKVFLECVQDMDHENMFWYRQDPGLGLRLIYFSYDVKMKEKGDIPEGYSVSREKKERFSLILESASTNQTSMYLCASQVVGLAGGGGTDTQYFGPGTRLTVL.

The V gene is TRBV11-2, the J gene TRBJ2-3; 9 bases match TRBD2. Trimming took 1 base from V and 2 from J; bases not matched to a gene: 4. In germline, CDR1 is SGHAT, CDR2 FQNNGV. This CDR3 region has 16 residues. CDR3 sequence: CASSLGASGTTDTQYF. In DNA form, the CDR3 reads TGTGCCAGCAGCTTAGGTGCTAGCGGGACCACAGATACGCAGTATTTT.